The clone carrying this TCR beta chain turned up a few times. Its matching antigen is unknown. The repertoire was sequenced with immunoSEQ multiplex PCR; TCRdb's copy has only in-frame clones and lacks some. This sample carries 5,600 or so clones, around 70% of them seen once, and the ten largest clones take roughly an eighth. CDR1 is MNHEY and CDR2 is SVGAGI in the germline V gene. Germline trimming cut 2 bases from V and 6 bases from J; bases unmatched to any gene: 3. The CDR3 loop spans 13 amino acids. The data derive from a study of graft-versus-host responses after intestinal transplantation. Study-wide background: Recipients underwent multivisceral, liver-intestinal, or isolated intestinal transplants. Tacrolimus and steroids were given for around 3 years to all recipients after anti-thymocyte globulin induction. The study's findings and limits: Individuals who had graft-donor T cell macrochimerism had allografts that showed high graft-versus-host to host-versus-graft clonal ratios.

Processing was applied to graft tissue in order to liberate intraepithelial and lamina propria lymphocytes. The sequencing used ileum tissue, collected around 260 days after intestinal transplant. This chain uses TRBV6-5 with TRBJ1-2; the match to TRBD1 covers 7 bases. The source of this sequence is a human patient who received an intestinal transplant, so some T cells may come from the graft donor. The CDR3 sequence is CASSYQGGDGYTF. As DNA, the CDR3 is TGTGCCAGCAGTTACCAAGGGGGCGATGGCTACACCTTC.